These T cell receptor beta chains were read from a single sample in a study of shared clonotypes between healthy human individuals. Assay used: immunoSEQ multiplex PCR; TCRdb lists only in-frame clones, some missing. This sample yields millions of clones, of which 85% to 95% are seen a single time; more than 0.1% belongs to the top ten. What was sequenced was naive CD4+ T cells sorted from blood. Every receptor here comes from a man younger than 30 in good health. The CDR3 runs from the conserved cysteine through the conserved F or W. A D gene is named only where the DNA matches it firmly. Clone size, where shown, is once, few, many, or a class for clones that have expanded.

cdr3_length d_call clone_size j_call v_call cdr3_aa cdr3_nt
14 NA once TRBJ2-7 TRBV6-1 CASEGLPQAYEQYF TGTGCCAGCGAGGGACTCCCTCAGGCCTACGAGCAGTACTTC
15 TRBD2 once TRBJ2-7 TRBV11-1 CASSWTSGESYEQYF TGTGCCAGCAGCTGGACTAGCGGGGAGTCCTACGAGCAGTACTTC
15 NA NA TRBJ1-1 TRBV5-1 CASSLEGVPSTEAFF TGCGCCAGCAGCTTGGAAGGGGTCCCGAGTACTGAAGCTTTCTTT
17 TRBD2 NA TRBJ2-1 TRBV9 CASSPQSSGRVVNEQFF TGTGCCAGCAGCCCCCAGTCTAGCGGGAGGGTTGTAAATGAGCAGTTCTTC
15 TRBD2 once TRBJ2-3 TRBV5-1 CASSSGRGTADTQYF TGCGCCAGCAGCTCTGGGCGGGGGACGGCAGATACGCAGTATTTT
21 TRBD2 NA TRBJ2-2 TRBV5-1 CASSSRGRPTSGGAVPGELFF TGCGCCAGCAGCTCCCGAGGCCGTCCGACTAGCGGGGGGGCCGTCCCCGGGGAGCTGTTTTTT
13 NA NA TRBJ2-7 TRBV11-3 CASSFYTDYEQYF TGTGCCAGCAGCTTCTACACCGACTACGAGCAGTACTTC
19 TRBD2 NA TRBJ2-3 TRBV7-2 CASSTRASGRARGTDTQYF TGTGCCAGCAGCACCCGAGCTAGCGGGAGGGCCCGAGGCACAGATACGCAGTATTTT
15 TRBD1 NA TRBJ1-5 TRBV30 CAWSSGQGANQPQHF TGTGCCTGGAGTTCCGGACAGGGGGCAAATCAGCCCCAGCATTTT
16 NA NA TRBJ2-6 TRBV19 CASSTAGTAGANVLTF TGTGCCAGTAGTACCGCAGGGACGGCTGGGGCCAACGTCCTGACTTTC
14 NA NA TRBJ2-3 TRBV7-2 CASSLGLQLNTQYF TGTGCCAGCAGCTTAGGGTTACAGCTTAATACGCAGTATTTT
15 NA NA TRBJ2-5 TRBV5-6 CASSLVRGNQETQYF TGTGCCAGCAGCTTGGTTCGGGGAAACCAAGAGACCCAGTACTTC
17 NA NA TRBJ2-1 TRBV7-9 CASSSSYVAGIHNEQFF TGTGCCAGCAGCTCGTCCTATGTGGCGGGGATTCACAATGAGCAGTTCTTC
14 TRBD2 once TRBJ2-3 TRBV2 CASSLTSRIDTQYF TGTGCCAGCAGCTTGACTAGCCGGATCGATACGCAGTATTTT
13 NA NA TRBJ1-1 TRBV6-6 CASSLRANTEAFF TGTGCCAGCAGTTTAAGAGCGAACACTGAAGCTTTCTTT
15 TRBD2 NA TRBJ2-3 TRBV5-1 CASTMLGLAVDTQYF TGCGCCAGCACCATGTTGGGACTAGCAGTAGATACGCAGTATTTT
15 NA NA TRBJ2-3 TRBV19 CASSSGRDQADTQYF TGTGCCAGTAGTAGCGGTAGAGATCAGGCAGATACGCAGTATTTT
13 NA NA TRBJ1-1 TRBV28 CASSFQGPTEAFF TGTGCCAGCAGTTTTCAGGGGCCCACTGAAGCTTTCTTT
13 NA NA TRBJ1-1 TRBV27 CASRIQVNTEAFF TGTGCCAGCAGGATTCAAGTGAACACTGAAGCTTTCTTT
10 NA NA TRBJ2-5 TRBV6-9 CASSQETQYF TGTGCCAGCAGTCAGGAGACCCAGTACTTC
15 TRBD1 NA TRBJ2-4 TRBV5-1 CASSLRDSTKNIQYF TGCGCCAGCAGCTTGCGGGACAGCACCAAAAACATTCAGTACTTC